This T cell receptor (beta chain) was sequenced for a study of OX40 agonist ivuxolimab in advanced cancers. Study at large: The patients received ivuxolimab by intravenous route every 2 weeks at 0.01 to 10 mg/kg. Study-wide findings and caveats: Some patients without response likewise showed low normalized clonal expansion. Both blood CD4+ and CD8+ T cells showed clonal growth by week 6 at 0.1 to 3.0 mg/kg. Expanded clones were, on average, more numerous in CD8+ T cells than in CD4+.

Trimming shortened V by 7 bases and J by 9 bases, and 22 bases separated the two germline ends. Germline CDR1 and CDR2: LNHDA and SQIVND (reference sequence). The CDR3 runs 15 residues. A note on this clone: What it binds is not known.

TCRdb's copy holds only in-frame clones and misses some; the assay was immunoSEQ multiplex PCR. The table has some 110,000 clones, just under 95% seen once. V is TRBV19 and J is TRBJ2-1; D might be TRBD2 (6 bases). The TCR was taken from an adult with an advanced solid tumor such as melanoma, head and neck, liver or kidney cancer. Here the sequenced sample was CD4+ or CD8+ T cells sorted from blood, taken in a trial of the OX40 agonist ivuxolimab. In DNA, the CDR3 is TGTGCCAGTAATATCAACGGAGGGCCAGGCAGTGAGCAGTTCTTC. It encodes CASNINGGPGSEQFF.